The entry below describes one T cell receptor (beta chain). Its cognate antigen is unknown. Other nucleotide sequences from this sample produce the same CDR3. In the source study's methods: ImmunoSEQ gave junction-only sequences without quality scores, so filtering differed. Generated by immunoSEQ multiplex PCR, the TCRdb table keeps only in-frame clones and is missing some. V, J and clone size are those of that table, while D and trimming were read from the DNA. This table holds more than 1 million clones, around 78% found once. This sample was taken from a study of shared clonotypes between healthy human individuals. Study-level findings and limits: Clonotype sharing among the donors was expected to vary with sequencing depth.

The sample was memory CD4+ T cells from PBMCs. Noted subset: CD45RA-negative fraction. The clonotype comes from a man younger than 35 in good health. Some clones in this sample may be carry-over from other donors' samples.

The DNA for the CDR3 is TGTGCCAGCTCACCAGGGCCAAAGGGGTATCAGCCCCAGCATTTT. Translation gives CASSPGPKGYQPQHF. The rearrangement uses TRBV18 and TRBJ1-5; tentatively, D is TRBD1 (5 bases). This CDR3 is built from 15 residues. Germline V lookup: CDR1 KGHSH, CDR2 LQKENI. Trimming removed 2 bases at V and 5 bases at J, with 13 bases between.